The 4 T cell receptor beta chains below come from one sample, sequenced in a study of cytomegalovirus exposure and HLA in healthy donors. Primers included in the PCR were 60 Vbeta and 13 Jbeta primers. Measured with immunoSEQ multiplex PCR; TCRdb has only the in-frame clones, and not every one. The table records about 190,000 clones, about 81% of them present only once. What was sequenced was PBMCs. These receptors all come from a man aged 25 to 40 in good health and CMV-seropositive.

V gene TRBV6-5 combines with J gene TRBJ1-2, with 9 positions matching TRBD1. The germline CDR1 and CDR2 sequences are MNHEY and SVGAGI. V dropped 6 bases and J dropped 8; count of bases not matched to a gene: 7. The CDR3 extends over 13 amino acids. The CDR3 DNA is TGTGCCAGCAGCTACGGACAGGGGAGAGGCTACACCTTC. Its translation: CASSYGQGRGYTF.

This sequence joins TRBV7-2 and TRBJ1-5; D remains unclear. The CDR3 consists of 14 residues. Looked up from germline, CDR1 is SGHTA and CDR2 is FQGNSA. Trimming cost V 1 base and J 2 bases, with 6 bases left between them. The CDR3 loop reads CASSLGVGNQPQHF. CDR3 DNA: TGTGCCAGCAGCTTAGGAGTAGGCAATCAGCCCCAGCATTTT. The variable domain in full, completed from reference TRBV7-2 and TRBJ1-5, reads GAGVSQSPSNKVTEKGKDVELRCDPISGHTALYWYRQSLGQGLEFLIYFQGNSAPDKSGLPSDRFSAERTGGSVSTLTIQRTQQEDSAVYLCASSLGVGNQPQHFGDGTRLSIL.

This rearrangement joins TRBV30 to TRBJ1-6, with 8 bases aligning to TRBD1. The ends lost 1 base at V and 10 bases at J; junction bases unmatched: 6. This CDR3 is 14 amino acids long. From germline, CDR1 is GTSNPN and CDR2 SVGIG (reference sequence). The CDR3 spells CAWSGRQGKSPLHF. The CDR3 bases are TGTGCCTGGAGTGGGCGACAGGGGAAATCACCCCTCCACTTT.

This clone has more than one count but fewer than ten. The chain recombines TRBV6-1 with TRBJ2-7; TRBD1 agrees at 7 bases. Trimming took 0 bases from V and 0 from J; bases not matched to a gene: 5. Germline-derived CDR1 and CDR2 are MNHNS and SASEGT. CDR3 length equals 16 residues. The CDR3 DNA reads TGTGCCAGCAGTGAAGCGGGGACAGAACTCTCCTACGAGCAGTACTTC. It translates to CASSEAGTELSYEQYF.